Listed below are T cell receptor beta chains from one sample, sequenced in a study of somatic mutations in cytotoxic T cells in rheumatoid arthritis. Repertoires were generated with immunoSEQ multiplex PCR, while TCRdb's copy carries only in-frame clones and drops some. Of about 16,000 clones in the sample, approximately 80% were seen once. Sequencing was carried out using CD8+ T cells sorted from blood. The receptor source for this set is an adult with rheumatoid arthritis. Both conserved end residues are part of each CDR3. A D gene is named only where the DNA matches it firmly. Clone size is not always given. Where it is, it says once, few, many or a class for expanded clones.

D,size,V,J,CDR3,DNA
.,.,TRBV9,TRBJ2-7,CASSVAGTTYEQYF,TGTGCCAGCAGCGTAGCGGGTACGACCTACGAGCAGTACTTC
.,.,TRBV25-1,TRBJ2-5,CASSESSEQETQYF,TGTGCCAGCAGTGAATCGTCAGAGCAAGAGACCCAGTACTTC
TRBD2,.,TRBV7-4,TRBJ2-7,CASSEGLAGGPWEWEQYF,TGTGCCAGCAGCGAAGGACTAGCGGGGGGCCCTTGGGAGTGGGAGCAGTACTTC
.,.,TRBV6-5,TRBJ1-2,CASSYKRQDYGYTF,TGTGCCAGCAGTTACAAGCGACAGGACTATGGCTACACCTTC
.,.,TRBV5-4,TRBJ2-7,CASSNSYEQYF,TGTGCCAGCAGTAACTCCTACGAGCAGTACTTC
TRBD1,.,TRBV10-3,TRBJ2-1,CAISESSNIGTGYNEQFF,TGTGCCATCAGTGAGTCGAGTAATATAGGGACAGGTTATAATGAGCAGTTCTTC
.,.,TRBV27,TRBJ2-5,CASSLTPVKTQYF,TGTGCCAGCAGTTTAACCCCGGTAAAGACCCAGTACTTC
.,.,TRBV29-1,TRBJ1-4,CSVEVTTNEKLFF,TGCAGCGTTGAGGTTACAACTAATGAAAAACTGTTTTTT
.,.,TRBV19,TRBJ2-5,CASSIVGWSAEETQYF,TGTGCCAGTAGTATAGTAGGTTGGTCGGCAGAAGAGACCCAGTACTTC
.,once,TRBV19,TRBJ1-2,CASSTPNRRDYGYTF,TGTGCCAGTAGTACCCCAAACAGGAGGGACTATGGCTACACCTTC
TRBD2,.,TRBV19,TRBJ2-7,CASSISGTSYEQYF,TGTGCCAGTAGTATATCCGGGACTAGCTACGAGCAGTACTTC
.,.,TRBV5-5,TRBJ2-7,CASSPRSRGDEQYF,TGTGCCAGCAGCCCTCGGTCCCGAGGGGACGAGCAGTACTTC
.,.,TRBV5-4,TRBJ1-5,CASSYFGGNQPQHF,TGTGCCAGCAGCTATTTCGGTGGCAATCAGCCCCAGCATTTT
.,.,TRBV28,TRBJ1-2,CASSLGPGGWGYTF,TGTGCCAGCAGTTTAGGGCCGGGGGGATGGGGCTACACCTTC
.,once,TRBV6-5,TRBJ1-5,CASSYAQGLQPQHF,TGTGCCAGCAGTTATGCGCAGGGCTTACAGCCCCAGCATTTT
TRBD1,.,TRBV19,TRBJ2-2,CASSPLAGQGQNTGELFF,TGTGCCAGTAGCCCTTTGGCTGGACAGGGCCAGAACACCGGGGAGCTGTTTTTT
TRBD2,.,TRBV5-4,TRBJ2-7,CASSFLMKTSGDLYEQYF,TGTGCCAGCAGCTTTCTCATGAAGACTAGCGGGGACCTCTACGAGCAGTACTTC
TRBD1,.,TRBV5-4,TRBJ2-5,CASSSDRGYQETQYF,TGTGCCAGCAGCTCGGACAGGGGGTACCAAGAGACCCAGTACTTC
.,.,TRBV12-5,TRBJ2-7,CASGLDITGLVEQYF,TGTGCTAGTGGTTTGGACATAACAGGGTTAGTCGAGCAGTACTTC
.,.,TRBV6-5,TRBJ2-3,CASSYSPLADTQYF,TGTGCCAGCAGTTACTCCCCGCTAGCGGATACGCAGTATTTT
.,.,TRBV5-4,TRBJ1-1,CASSLGLEAFF,TGTGCCAGCAGCCTGGGACTTGAAGCTTTCTTT
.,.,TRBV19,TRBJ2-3,CASKGDTQYF,TGTGCCAGTAAGGGAGATACGCAGTATTTT
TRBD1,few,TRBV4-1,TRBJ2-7,CASSPLTGIYEQYF,TGCGCCAGCAGCCCACTGACAGGGATATACGAGCAGTACTTC
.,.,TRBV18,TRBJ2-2,CASSPLDRTGELFF,TGTGCCAGCTCACCACTAGATCGCACCGGGGAGCTGTTTTTT
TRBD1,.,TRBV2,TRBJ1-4,CASRFSGTANEKLFF,TGTGCCAGCAGGTTCTCCGGGACAGCTAATGAAAAACTGTTTTTT
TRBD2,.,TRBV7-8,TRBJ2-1,CASSLAPAGGSNEQFF,TGTGCCAGCAGCTTAGCGCCAGCGGGGGGGAGCAATGAGCAGTTCTTC
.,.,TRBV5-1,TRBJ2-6,CASSHHWASGANVLTF,TGCGCCAGCAGCCATCATTGGGCCTCTGGGGCCAACGTCCTGACTTTC
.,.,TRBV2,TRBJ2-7,CASSEILDEQYF,TGTGCCAGCAGTGAAATTTTAGACGAGCAGTACTTC
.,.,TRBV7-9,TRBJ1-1,CASSLGRASNTEAFF,TGTGCCAGCAGCCTCGGACGGGCGTCGAACACTGAAGCTTTCTTT
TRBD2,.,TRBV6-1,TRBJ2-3,CASSEGSGRVDTQYF,TGTGCCAGCAGTGAAGGTAGCGGGCGGGTAGATACGCAGTATTTT
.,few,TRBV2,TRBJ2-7,CASTINRDYEQYF,TGTGCCAGCACCATAAACAGGGACTACGAGCAGTACTTC
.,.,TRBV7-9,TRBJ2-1,CASSPPLNEQFF,TGTGCCAGCAGTCCCCCGTTAAATGAGCAGTTCTTC
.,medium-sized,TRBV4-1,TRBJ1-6,CASSQDHTGKGLHF,TGCGCCAGCAGCCAAGACCACACCGGGAAAGGCCTCCACTTT
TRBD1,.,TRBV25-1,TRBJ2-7,CASSGQGWGKQYF,TGTGCCAGCAGTGGACAGGGTTGGGGGAAGCAGTACTTC
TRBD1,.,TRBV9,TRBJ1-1,CASSGQGAITEAFF,TGTGCCAGCAGCGGACAGGGGGCGATTACTGAAGCTTTCTTT
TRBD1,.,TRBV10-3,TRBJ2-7,CAISESTGGSREQYF,TGTGCCATCAGTGAGTCGACAGGGGGGTCGAGAGAGCAGTACTTC
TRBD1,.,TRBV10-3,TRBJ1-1,CAITSGQQNTEAFF,TGTGCCATCACCTCGGGACAGCAGAACACTGAAGCTTTCTTT
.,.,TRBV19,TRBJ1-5,CASSLKGTNQPQHF,TGTGCCAGTAGTTTAAAGGGGACCAATCAGCCCCAGCATTTT
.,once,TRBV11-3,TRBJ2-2,CASSPRRGDTGELFF,TGTGCCAGCAGCCCGCGAAGGGGCGACACCGGGGAGCTGTTTTTT
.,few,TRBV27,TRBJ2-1,CASSFSNEQFF,TGTGCCAGCAGTTTTAGTAATGAGCAGTTCTTC
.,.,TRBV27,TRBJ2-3,CASTLAGTDTQYF,TGTGCCAGCACCCTGGCGGGAACAGATACGCAGTATTTT
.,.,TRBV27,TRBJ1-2,CASSPANWGNGYTF,TGTGCCAGCAGTCCCGCCAACTGGGGAAATGGCTACACCTTC
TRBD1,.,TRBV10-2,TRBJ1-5,CASRDRGDTVNQPQHF,TGCGCCAGCAGGGACAGGGGGGACACTGTCAATCAGCCCCAGCATTTT
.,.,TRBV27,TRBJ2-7,CASSLRSDYEQYF,TGTGCCAGCAGTTTACGGAGCGACTACGAGCAGTACTTC
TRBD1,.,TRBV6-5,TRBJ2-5,CASSLHRGQETQYF,TGTGCCAGCAGCCTACACAGGGGGCAAGAGACCCAGTACTTC
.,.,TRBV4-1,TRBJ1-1,CASRLGLRNTEAFF,TGCGCCAGCAGACTTGGACTCCGGAACACTGAAGCTTTCTTT
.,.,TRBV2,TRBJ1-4,CASSEGIGTENEKLFF,TGTGCCAGCAGTGAAGGAATCGGCACGGAGAATGAAAAACTGTTTTTT
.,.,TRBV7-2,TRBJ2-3,CASSSPGLWATDTQYF,TGTGCCAGCAGCTCCCCGGGTCTTTGGGCTACAGATACGCAGTATTTT
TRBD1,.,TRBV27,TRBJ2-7,CASSHTGVPYEQYF,TGTGCCAGCAGCCATACAGGGGTTCCCTACGAGCAGTACTTC
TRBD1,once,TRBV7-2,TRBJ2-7,CASSSGTGPYEQYF,TGTGCCAGCAGCTCCGGGACAGGGCCGTACGAGCAGTACTTC
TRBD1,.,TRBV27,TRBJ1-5,CASSLRQGAVDQPQHF,TGTGCCAGCAGTTTACGACAGGGGGCCGTCGATCAGCCCCAGCATTTT
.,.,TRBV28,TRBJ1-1,CASRQEFMNTEAFF,TGTGCCAGCCGTCAGGAGTTCATGAACACTGAAGCTTTCTTT
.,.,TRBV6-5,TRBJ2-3,CASSYSSASSYTQYF,TGTGCCAGCAGTTACTCGAGTGCGTCCTCATATACGCAGTATTTT
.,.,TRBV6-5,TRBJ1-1,CASSYSTVHNTEAFF,TGTGCCAGCAGTTACTCGACTGTACATAACACTGAAGCTTTCTTT
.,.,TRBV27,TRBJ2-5,CASSVTGAGETQYF,TGTGCCAGCAGTGTAACAGGGGCGGGGGAGACCCAGTACTTC